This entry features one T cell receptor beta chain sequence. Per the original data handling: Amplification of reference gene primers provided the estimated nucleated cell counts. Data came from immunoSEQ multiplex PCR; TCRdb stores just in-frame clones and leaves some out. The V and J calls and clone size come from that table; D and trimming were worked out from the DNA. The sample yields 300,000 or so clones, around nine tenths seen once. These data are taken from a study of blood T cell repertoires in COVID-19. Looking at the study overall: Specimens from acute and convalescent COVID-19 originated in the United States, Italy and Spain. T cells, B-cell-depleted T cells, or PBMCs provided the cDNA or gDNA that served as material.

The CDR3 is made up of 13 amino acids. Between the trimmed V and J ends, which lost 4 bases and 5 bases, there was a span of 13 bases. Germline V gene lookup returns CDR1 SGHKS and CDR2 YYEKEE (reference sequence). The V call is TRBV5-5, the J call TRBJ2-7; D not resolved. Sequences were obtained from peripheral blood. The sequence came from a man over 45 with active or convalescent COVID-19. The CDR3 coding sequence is TGTGCCAGCAGCCCAACGATAAAGCACGAGCAGTACTTC. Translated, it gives CASSPTIKHEQYF.